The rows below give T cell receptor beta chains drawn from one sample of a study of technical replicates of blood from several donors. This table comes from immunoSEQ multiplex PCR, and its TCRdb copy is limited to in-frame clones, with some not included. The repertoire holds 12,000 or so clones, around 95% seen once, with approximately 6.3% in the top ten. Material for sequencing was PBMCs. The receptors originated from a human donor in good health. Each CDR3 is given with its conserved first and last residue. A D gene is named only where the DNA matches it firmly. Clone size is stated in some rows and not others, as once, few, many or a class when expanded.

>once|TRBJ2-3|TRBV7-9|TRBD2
CASSRSGRSTDTQYF
TGTGCCAGCAGTCGAAGCGGGAGGAGCACAGATACGCAGTATTTT
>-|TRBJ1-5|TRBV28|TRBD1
CASSYGQGSQPQHF
TGTGCCAGCAGCTACGGACAGGGGAGTCAGCCCCAGCATTTT
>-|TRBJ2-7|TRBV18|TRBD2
CASSPSLAGGEQYF
TGTGCCAGCTCACCATCGCTAGCGGGGGGTGAGCAGTACTTC
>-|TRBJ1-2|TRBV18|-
CASSPREGSLIGYTF
TGTGCCAGCTCACCACGGGAGGGAAGCCTTATAGGCTACACCTTC
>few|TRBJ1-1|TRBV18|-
CASSPLGTNLPGTEAFF
TGTGCCAGCTCACCACTCGGGACAAACCTCCCGGGCACTGAAGCTTTCTTT
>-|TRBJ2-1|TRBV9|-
CASSVGWGDREQFF
TGTGCCAGCAGCGTTGGCTGGGGAGACAGGGAGCAGTTCTTC
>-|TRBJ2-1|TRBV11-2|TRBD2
CASSSQAGAYNEQFF
TGTGCCAGCAGCTCCCAGGCGGGGGCCTACAATGAGCAGTTCTTC
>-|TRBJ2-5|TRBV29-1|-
CSVPEAGQETQYF
TGCAGCGTTCCTGAGGCGGGACAAGAGACCCAGTACTTC
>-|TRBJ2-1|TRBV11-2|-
CASSPSREIYNEQFF
TGTGCCAGCAGCCCCTCACGCGAGATCTACAATGAGCAGTTCTTC
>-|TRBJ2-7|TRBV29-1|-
CSVLDSSLGEQYF
TGCAGCGTACTGGACAGCTCCCTCGGCGAGCAGTACTTC
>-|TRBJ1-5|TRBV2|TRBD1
CASGQGVQPQHF
TGTGCCAGCGGGCAGGGGGTACAGCCCCAGCATTTT
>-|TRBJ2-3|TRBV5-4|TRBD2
CASSLRLAGNTDTQYF
TGTGCCAGCAGCCTACGACTAGCGGGAAACACAGATACGCAGTATTTT
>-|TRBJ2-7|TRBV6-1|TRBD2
CASSAGGTSYEQYF
TGTGCCAGCAGTGCGGGGGGGACCTCCTACGAGCAGTACTTC
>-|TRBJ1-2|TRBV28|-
CASTLGARRNYGYTF
TGTGCCAGCACACTGGGGGCCAGGCGTAACTATGGCTACACCTTC
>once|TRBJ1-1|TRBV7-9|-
CASSRENTEAFF
TGTGCCAGCAGCAGAGAGAACACTGAAGCTTTCTTT
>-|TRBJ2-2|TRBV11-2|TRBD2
CASSFGRGRTRRNTGELFF
TGTGCCAGCAGCTTTGGTAGGGGTAGGACTAGAAGGAACACCGGGGAGCTGTTTTTT
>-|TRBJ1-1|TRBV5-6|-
CASARPLRSTEAFF
TGTGCCAGCGCTAGGCCCCTTAGGAGCACTGAAGCTTTCTTT
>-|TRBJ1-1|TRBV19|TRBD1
CASSMRTGRAFF
TGTGCCAGTAGTATGCGGACAGGGAGGGCTTTCTTT
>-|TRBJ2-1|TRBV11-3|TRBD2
CASSLDVGGADEQFF
TGTGCCAGCAGCCTAGACGTCGGGGGGGCGGATGAGCAGTTCTTC
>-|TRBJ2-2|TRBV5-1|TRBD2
CASSPGTSGYNTGELFF
TGCGCCAGCAGCCCCGGGACTAGCGGGTATAACACCGGGGAGCTGTTTTTT
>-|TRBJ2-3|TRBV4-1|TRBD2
CASSQDWGLTASGRTDTQYF
TGCGCCAGCAGCCAAGACTGGGGTCTAACGGCTAGCGGGAGAACAGATACGCAGTATTTT
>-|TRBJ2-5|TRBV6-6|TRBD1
CASSATGYGETQYF
TGTGCCAGCAGTGCGACAGGGTATGGGGAGACCCAGTACTTC